This T cell receptor beta chain comes out of a study of T cell repertoires in cytomegalovirus infection. Overall study context: It can be stated that public TCR beta signatures indicated CMV infection as well as a matching HLA type. The study's findings and limits: Cumulative public TCR beta family frequency identified CMV carriers with the relevant HLA.

This clonotype was picked up many times. What it recognizes is unknown. Germline assignment: CDR1 MGHRA and CDR2 YSYEKL. The CDR3 has 13 amino acids. Trimming removed 4 bases from V and 8 bases from J, with 12 bases in between. TCRdb reprocessed the reads with MiXCR, giving one entry per CDR3 protein. The sample carries about 920,000 distinct CDR3 sequences, roughly 31% recorded once. The V gene is TRBV4-1, the J gene TRBJ2-1; D gene ambiguous. This TCR was recovered from a human donor in good health (CMV status not recorded). Some clones in this sample may be carry-over from other donors' samples. Sequencing used cultured CD8+ T cells from PBMCs, obtained from culture after CMV antigen stimulation. CDR3 nucleotide sequence: TGCGCCAGCAGCCTAAACCCCGAGGATGAGCAGTTCTTC. Translated: CASSLNPEDEQFF.